The rows below give T cell receptor beta chains drawn from one sample of a study of blood T cells in healthy people across ages. TCRdb reprocessed the 5' RACE reads via MiXCR and lists one record per CDR3 protein. This sample carries 700,000 to 850,000 distinct CDR3 sequences, roughly 34% of them seen once, and the ten largest clones take roughly 13%. Sequenced sample: blood. Every receptor here comes from a man aged 18 to 35 in good health. Both conserved end residues are part of each CDR3. Fields, in order: J gene, clone size, D gene, V gene, CDR3 protein, CDR3 DNA. A D gene is named only where the DNA matches it firmly. Size is stated for part of the rows, as once, few or many counts, or as a class when the clone is expanded.

TRBJ1-4,NA,TRBD1,TRBV25-1,CASSESRDRGTTNEKLFF,TGTGCCAGCAGTGAAAGTAGGGACAGGGGGACAACTAATGAAAAACTGTTTTTT
TRBJ2-1,NA,TRBD2,TRBV7-2,CASSKRTSGVYNEQFF,TGTGCCAGCAGCAAAAGGACTAGCGGGGTCTACAATGAGCAGTTCTTC
TRBJ1-1,NA,TRBD1,TRBV29-1,CSVHGQGDFTEAFF,TGCAGCGTCCACGGACAGGGAGATTTCACTGAAGCTTTCTTT
TRBJ2-3,many,NA,TRBV20-1,CSARDSVISTDTQYF,TGCAGTGCTAGAGATTCTGTCATCAGCACAGATACGCAGTATTTT
TRBJ2-6,few,TRBD1,TRBV9,CASSPTPLTGPLSGANVLTF,TGTGCCAGCAGCCCAACCCCATTGACAGGGCCCCTCTCTGGGGCCAACGTCCTGACTTTC
TRBJ1-5,NA,NA,TRBV6-5,CASRRGASDQPQHF,TGTGCCAGCCGGAGGGGGGCTAGCGATCAGCCCCAGCATTTT
TRBJ1-2,many,TRBD1,TRBV10-3,CAIRGTEGSYTF,TGTGCCATCAGGGGGACAGAGGGGAGCTACACCTTC
TRBJ2-5,NA,TRBD1,TRBV20-1,CSARVSGQRQETQYF,TGCAGTGCTAGAGTTTCGGGACAGCGCCAAGAGACCCAGTACTTC
TRBJ1-5,many,NA,TRBV7-9,CASSLAYVDSNQPQHF,TGTGCCAGCAGCTTAGCTTACGTCGATAGCAATCAGCCCCAGCATTTT
TRBJ2-5,many,NA,TRBV20-1,CSASMGETQYF,TGCAGTGCTAGTATGGGGGAGACCCAGTACTTC
TRBJ2-5,NA,TRBD2,TRBV5-1,CASSPGASGGRETQYF,TGCGCCAGCAGCCCCGGGGCCAGCGGGGGACGGGAGACCCAGTACTTC
TRBJ1-1,NA,NA,TRBV12-3/TRBV12-4,CASSLGELNTKAFF,TGTGCCAGCAGTTTAGGGGAGCTGAACACTAAAGCTTTCTTT